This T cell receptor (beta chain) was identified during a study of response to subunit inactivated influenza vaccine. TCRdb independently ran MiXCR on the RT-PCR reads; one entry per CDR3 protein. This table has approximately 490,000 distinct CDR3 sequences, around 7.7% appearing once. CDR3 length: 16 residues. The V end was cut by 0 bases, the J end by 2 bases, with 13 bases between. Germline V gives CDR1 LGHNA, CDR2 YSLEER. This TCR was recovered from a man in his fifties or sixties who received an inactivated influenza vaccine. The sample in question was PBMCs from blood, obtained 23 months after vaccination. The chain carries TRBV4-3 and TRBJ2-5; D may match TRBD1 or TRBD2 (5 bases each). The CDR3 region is CASSQDISRGQETQYF. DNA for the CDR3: TGCGCCAGCAGCCAAGATATCTCGAGGGGTCAAGAGACCCAGTACTTC.